The source of this TCR beta chain is a study of control samples from healthy donors and cancer patients. V lost 0 bases and J 3 bases, leaving 12 bases between the germline ends. The CDR3 sequence is 15 residues long. Looked up from germline, CDR1 is SGDLS and CDR2 is YYNGEE. Clones were read by immunoSEQ multiplex PCR, and TCRdb kept only the in-frame ones, dropping some. The sample includes about 120,000 clones, 80% to 90% of them seen just once. This chain uses TRBV9 with TRBJ2-5, with D perhaps matching TRBD2 (6 bases). Sample: PBMCs. The origin of this receptor is a woman between 50 and 59 years old with colorectal cancer. In nucleotides, the CDR3 is TGTGCCAGCAGCGTAGGCCCGGGGGAGGAAGAGACCCAGTACTTC. Translation gives CASSVGPGEEETQYF.